This TCR beta chain comes out of a study of tumor and adjacent non-tumor tissue in lung cancer. Study-wide context: The patients, roughly 10 men and roughly 5 women, were roughly 30 to 80 with stage I to III disease. Each sample yielded around 4 million productive TCRbeta reads on average.

A modified ARM-PCR protocol with three rounds of nested PCR amplified TCRbeta. TCRdb fed the multiplex PCR reads into MiXCR, producing one record per CDR3 protein. The sample records roughly 44,000 distinct CDR3 sequences, 60% to 65% being singletons. This sample's RNA came from whole unsorted tissue. The normal lung tissue was taken more than 3 cm from the tumor edge. V was clipped by 7 bases and J by 1 base, with 11 bases between them. Germline CDR1 reads SQVTM; CDR2 reads ANQGSEA. CDR3 length: 12 residues. The rearrangement joins TRBV29-1 to TRBJ2-7, with D tentatively TRBD2 (6 bases). The sequence was obtained from a woman between 40 and 50 years old with non-small cell lung cancer. The sample taken for sequencing was distant non-tumor lung tissue. The DNA for the CDR3 is TGCAGCGCCGGGAGTAAATCCTACGAGCAGTACTTC. It yields the protein CSAGSKSYEQYF.